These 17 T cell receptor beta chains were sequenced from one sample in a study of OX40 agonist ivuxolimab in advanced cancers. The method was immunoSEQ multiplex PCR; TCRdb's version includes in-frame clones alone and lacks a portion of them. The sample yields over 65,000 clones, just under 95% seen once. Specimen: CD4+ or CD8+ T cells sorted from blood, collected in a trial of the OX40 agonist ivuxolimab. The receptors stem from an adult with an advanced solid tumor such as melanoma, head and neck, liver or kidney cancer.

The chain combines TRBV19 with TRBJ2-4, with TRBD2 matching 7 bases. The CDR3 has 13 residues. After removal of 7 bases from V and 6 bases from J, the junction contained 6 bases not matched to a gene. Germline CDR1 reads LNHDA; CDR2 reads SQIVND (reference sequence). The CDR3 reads CASIPRGRNIQYF. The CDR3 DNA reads TGTGCCAGTATCCCCCGCGGGAGAAACATTCAGTACTTC. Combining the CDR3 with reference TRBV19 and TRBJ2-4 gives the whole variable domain DGGITQSPKYLFRKEGQNVTLSCEQNLNHDAMYWYRQDPGQGLRLIYYSQIVNDFQKGDIAEGYSVSREKKESFPLTVTSAQKNPTAFYLCASIPRGRNIQYFGAGTRLSVL.

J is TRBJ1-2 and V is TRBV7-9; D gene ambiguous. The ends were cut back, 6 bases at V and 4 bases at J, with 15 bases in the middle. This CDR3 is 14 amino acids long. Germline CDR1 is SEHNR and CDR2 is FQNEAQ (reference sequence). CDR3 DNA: TGTGCCAGCAGTACGCTAGGGCGTTTCTATGGCTACACCTTC. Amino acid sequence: CASSTLGRFYGYTF. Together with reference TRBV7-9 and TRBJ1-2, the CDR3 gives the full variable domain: DTGVSQNPRHKITKRGQNVTFRCDPISEHNRLYWYRQTLGQGPEFLTYFQNEAQLEKSRLLSDRFSAERPKGSFSTLEIQRTEQGDSAMYLCASSTLGRFYGYTFGSGTRLTVV.

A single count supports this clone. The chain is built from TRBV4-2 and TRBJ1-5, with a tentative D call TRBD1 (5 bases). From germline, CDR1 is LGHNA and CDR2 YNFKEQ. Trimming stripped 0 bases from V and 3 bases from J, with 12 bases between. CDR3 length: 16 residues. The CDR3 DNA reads TGTGCCAGCAGCCAAGAGGGGCAGGGTATCAATCAGCCCCAGCATTTT. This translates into CASSQEGQGINQPQHF.

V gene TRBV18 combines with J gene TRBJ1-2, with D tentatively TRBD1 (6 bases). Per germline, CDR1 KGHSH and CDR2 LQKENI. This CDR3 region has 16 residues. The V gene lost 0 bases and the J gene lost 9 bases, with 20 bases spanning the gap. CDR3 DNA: TGTGCCAGCTCACCACCGATGAAACCACAGGGTGGGAGCTACACCTTC. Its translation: CASSPPMKPQGGSYTF.

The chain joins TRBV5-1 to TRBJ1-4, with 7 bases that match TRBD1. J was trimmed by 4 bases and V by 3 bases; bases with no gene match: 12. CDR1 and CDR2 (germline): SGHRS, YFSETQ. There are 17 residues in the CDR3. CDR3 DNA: TGCGCCAGCAGCTCAGACGCGGGACAGACAAATAATGAAAAACTGTTTTTT. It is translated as CASSSDAGQTNNEKLFF. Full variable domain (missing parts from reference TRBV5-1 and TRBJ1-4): KAGVTQTPRYLIKTRGQQVTLSCSPISGHRSVSWYQQTPGQGLQFLFEYFSETQRNKGNFPGRFSGRQFSNSRSEMNVSTLELGDSALYLCASSSDAGQTNNEKLFFGSGTQLSVL.

CDR3 in amino acids: CASSQSLGLAGYNEQFF. The DNA of the CDR3 is TGCGCCAGCAGCCAAAGTCTCGGACTAGCGGGCTACAATGAGCAGTTCTTC. The V gene is TRBV4-3, the J gene TRBJ2-1; 11 nucleotides align to TRBD2. The V segment lost 2 bases and the J segment 3 bases; nucleotides outside the gene matches: 6. The CDR3 runs 17 residues. Looked up from germline, CDR1 is LGHNA and CDR2 is YSLEER.

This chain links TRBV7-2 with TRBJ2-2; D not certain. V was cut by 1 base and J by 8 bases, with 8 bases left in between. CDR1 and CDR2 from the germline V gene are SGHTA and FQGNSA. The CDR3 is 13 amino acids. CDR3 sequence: CASSLDFRGELFF. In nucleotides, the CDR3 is TGTGCCAGCAGCTTAGACTTCAGGGGGGAGCTGTTTTTT.

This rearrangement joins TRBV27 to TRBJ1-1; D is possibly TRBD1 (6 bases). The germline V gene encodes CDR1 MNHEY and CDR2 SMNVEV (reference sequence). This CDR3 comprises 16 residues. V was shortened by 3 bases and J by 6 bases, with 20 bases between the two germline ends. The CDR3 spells CASSLDPGARVAEAFF. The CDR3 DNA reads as TGTGCCAGCAGTTTGGACCCAGGGGCGAGGGTAGCTGAAGCTTTCTTT.

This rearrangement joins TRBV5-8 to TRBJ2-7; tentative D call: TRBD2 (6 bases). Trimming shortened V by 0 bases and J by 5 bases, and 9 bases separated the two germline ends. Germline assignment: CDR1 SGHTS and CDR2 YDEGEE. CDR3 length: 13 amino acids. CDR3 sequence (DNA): TGTGCCAGCAGCTTGGGCGGGGTCGACGAGCAGTACTTC. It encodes CASSLGGVDEQYF.

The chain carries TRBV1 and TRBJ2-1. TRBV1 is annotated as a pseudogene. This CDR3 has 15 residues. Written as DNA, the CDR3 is TGCACCAGCAGCCAACAAGGACACCGGGGCAATGAGCAGTTCTTC. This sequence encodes CTSSQQGHRGNEQFF.

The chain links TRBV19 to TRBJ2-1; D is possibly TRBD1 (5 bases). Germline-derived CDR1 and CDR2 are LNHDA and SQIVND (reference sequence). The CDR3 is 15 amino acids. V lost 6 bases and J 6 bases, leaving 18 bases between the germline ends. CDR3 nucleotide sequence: TGTGCCAGTAGGGGCAGGGCTGGGAACTCCAATGAGCAGTTCTTC. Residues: CASRGRAGNSNEQFF.

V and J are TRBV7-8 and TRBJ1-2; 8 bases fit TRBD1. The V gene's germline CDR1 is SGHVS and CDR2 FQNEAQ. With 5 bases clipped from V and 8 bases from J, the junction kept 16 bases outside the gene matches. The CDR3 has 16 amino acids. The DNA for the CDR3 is TGTGCCAGCAGCCCCAGATTAAGTGCAGGGGGCAAAGGCTACACCTTC. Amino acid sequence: CASSPRLSAGGKGYTF.

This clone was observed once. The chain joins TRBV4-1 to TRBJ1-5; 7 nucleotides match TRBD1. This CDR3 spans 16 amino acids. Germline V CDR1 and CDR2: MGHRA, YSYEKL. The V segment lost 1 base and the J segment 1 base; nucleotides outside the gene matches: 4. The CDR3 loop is CASSQGQGGSNQPQHF. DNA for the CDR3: TGCGCCAGCAGCCAAGGACAGGGAGGGAGCAATCAGCCCCAGCATTTT.

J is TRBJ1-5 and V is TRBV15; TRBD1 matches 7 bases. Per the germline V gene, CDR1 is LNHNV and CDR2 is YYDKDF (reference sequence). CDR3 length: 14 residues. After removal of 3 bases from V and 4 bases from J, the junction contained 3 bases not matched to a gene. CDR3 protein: CATSRGTANQPQHF. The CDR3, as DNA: TGTGCCACCAGCAGGGGGACAGCAAATCAGCCCCAGCATTTT.

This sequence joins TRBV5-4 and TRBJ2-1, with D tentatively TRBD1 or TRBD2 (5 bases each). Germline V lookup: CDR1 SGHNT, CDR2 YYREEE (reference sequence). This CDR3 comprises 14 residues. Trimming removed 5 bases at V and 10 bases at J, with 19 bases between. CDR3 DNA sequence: TGTGCCAGCAGACCCGGGACCCACGACGCGGAGCAGTTCTTC. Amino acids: CASRPGTHDAEQFF.

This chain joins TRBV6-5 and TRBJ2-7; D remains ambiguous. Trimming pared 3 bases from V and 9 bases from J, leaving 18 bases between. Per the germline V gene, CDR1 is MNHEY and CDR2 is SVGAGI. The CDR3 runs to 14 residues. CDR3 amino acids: CASSYESFYRRQYF. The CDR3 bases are TGTGCCAGCAGTTATGAGTCCTTTTACAGAAGGCAGTACTTC.

The CDR3 DNA reads TGCGCCAGCAGCCAAGACCGGACAGACAACTATGGCTACACCTTC. Its translation: CASSQDRTDNYGYTF. The J gene is TRBJ1-2, the V gene TRBV4-3; tentative D call: TRBD1 (6 bases). Trimming cost V 0 bases and J 2 bases, with 10 bases left between them. CDR3 size: 15 residues. Germline-derived CDR1 and CDR2 are LGHNA and YSLEER.